Listed here are 10 T cell receptor beta chains from one sample, sequenced in a study of blood T cell repertoires in COVID-19. Sequenced by immunoSEQ multiplex PCR; TCRdb stores in-frame clones only, minus some. The table has 90,000 to 110,000 clones, about 78% seen once. Material: peripheral blood. These receptors were obtained from a human donor in a cohort sampled during active or convalescent COVID-19.

The V and J genes are TRBV6-5 and TRBJ2-3, with D possibly matching TRBD1 (5 bases). Trimming left V 0 bases short and J 6 bases short, with 16 bases between. The length of the CDR3 is 16 residues. From germline, CDR1 is MNHEY and CDR2 SVGAGI. The CDR3 sequence: CASSYSGQSPGDTQYF. CDR3 DNA sequence: TGTGCCAGCAGTTACTCCGGTCAGTCTCCAGGGGATACGCAGTATTTT.

This chain joins TRBV30 and TRBJ1-2, with 7 bases identical to TRBD1. The ends lost 1 base at V and 8 bases at J; junction bases unmatched: 1. This CDR3 contains 11 residues. Germline assignment: CDR1 GTSNPN and CDR2 SVGIG (reference sequence). CDR3 sequence (DNA): TGTGCCTGGAGTGGAGGGGGCGGCTACACCTTC. This codes for CAWSGGGGYTF.

The chain is built from TRBV4-1 and TRBJ1-4; D may be TRBD1 (6 bases). The CDR3 sequence is 14 residues long. Germline CDR1 MGHRA, CDR2 YSYEKL. The V and J ends lost 2 bases and 8 bases respectively, with 12 bases between them. CDR3 sequence: CASSQQGRQEKLFF. Written as DNA, the CDR3 is TGCGCCAGCAGCCAACAGGGGCGCCAGGAAAAACTGTTTTTT.

V is TRBV5-6 and J is TRBJ1-4; D might be TRBD1 (5 bases). The V end lost 1 base, the J end lost 5 bases, and 24 bases lay between the germline ends. The CDR3 is 19 residues long. Germline V gives CDR1 SGHDT, CDR2 YYEEEE. CDR3 sequence: CASSLFSSVWRGLNEKLFF. The CDR3 bases are TGTGCCAGCAGCTTGTTTTCGTCGGTTTGGCGGGGCCTGAATGAAAAACTGTTTTTT. Full variable domain (rest looked up from reference TRBV5-6 and TRBJ1-4): DAGVTQSPTHLIKTRGQQVTLRCSPKSGHDTVSWYQQALGQGPQFIFQYYEEEERQRGNFPDRFSGHQFPNYSSELNVNALLLGDSALYLCASSLFSSVWRGLNEKLFFGSGTQLSVL.

The rearrangement links TRBV5-1 to TRBJ1-2; D uncertain. Deletions cut 4 bases from V and 1 base from J, with 8 bases between. The germline V gene encodes CDR1 SGHRS and CDR2 YFSETQ. The CDR3 is 13 residues long. DNA for the CDR3: TGCGCCAGCAGCGAAACAGTTAACTATGGCTACACCTTC. It is translated as CASSETVNYGYTF.

The gene calls are TRBV28 and TRBJ1-6; D might be TRBD1 (6 bases). This CDR3 region has 16 residues. The V gene lost 6 bases and the J gene lost 10 bases, with 22 bases spanning the gap. Germline V gene lookup returns CDR1 MDHEN and CDR2 SYDVKM. The CDR3: CASSKTWGGQGSPLHF. The DNA of the CDR3 is TGTGCCAGCAGCAAGACTTGGGGGGGGCAAGGCTCACCCCTCCACTTT.

The chain links TRBV5-1 to TRBJ1-2; D unclear. The CDR3 contains 14 residues. Trimming removed 0 bases from V and 4 bases from J, with 10 bases in between. Germline CDR1 is SGHRS and CDR2 is YFSETQ. The CDR3 here is CASSLAAGTYGYTF. The CDR3 DNA is TGCGCCAGCAGCTTGGCCGCGGGTACCTATGGCTACACCTTC.

The chain couples TRBV28 to TRBJ2-3; D gene uncertain. The CDR3 spans 13 residues. Per the germline V gene, CDR1 is MDHEN and CDR2 is SYDVKM. Trimming left V 6 bases short and J 2 bases short, with 9 bases between. Here the CDR3 reads CASSRSSTDTQYF. DNA of the CDR3: TGTGCCAGCAGCAGGTCCTCCACAGATACGCAGTATTTT.

CDR3 sequence reads: CASSPEGLYGYTF. In DNA form, the CDR3 reads TGTGCCAGTAGCCCGGAGGGACTTTATGGCTACACCTTC. This rearrangement joins TRBV19 to TRBJ1-2, with D possibly TRBD1 on 5 matching bases. The CDR3 consists of 13 residues. CDR1 is LNHDA and CDR2 is SQIVND in the germline V gene (reference sequence). V dropped 6 bases and J dropped 5 bases, with 13 bases sitting between them.

The genes are TRBV5-1 and TRBJ2-1, with TRBD2 matching 11 bases. Germline V CDR1 and CDR2: SGHRS, YFSETQ. After removal of 4 bases from V and 7 bases from J, the junction contained 10 bases not matched to a gene. The CDR3 covers 16 residues. CDR3 sequence reads: CASSPPQLAGANEQFF. The CDR3 bases are TGCGCCAGCAGCCCCCCCCAACTAGCGGGAGCTAATGAGCAGTTCTTC.